Reported below is one T cell receptor beta chain. The entry originates in a study of blood T cell repertoires in COVID-19. Study summary: Samples came from the United States, Italy and Spain, spanning acute and convalescent COVID-19. T cells, B-cell-depleted T cells, or PBMCs supplied cDNA or gDNA.

Authors' methods: By means of reference gene primer amplification, nucleated cell counts were estimated. The protocol was immunoSEQ multiplex PCR, while the TCRdb copy is restricted to in-frame clones and leaves out a portion. The DNA was the basis for D and trimming; V, J and clone size are from that table. The repertoire holds tens of thousands of clones, with around 90% as singletons. Trimming cost V 2 bases and J 6 bases; bases outside gene matches: 5. The CDR3 has 16 residues. Germline-derived CDR1 and CDR2 are SGDLS and YYNGEE. The sequenced material came from peripheral blood. The V call is TRBV9, the J call TRBJ2-2; TRBD2 matches at 12 bases. This TCR was sampled from a human donor in a cohort sampled during active COVID-19. The donor label of this sample is uncertain. The CDR3 region is CASSVAPSGGAGELFF. The CDR3 nucleotides read TGTGCCAGCAGCGTGGCCCCTAGCGGGGGGGCCGGGGAGCTGTTTTTT.